This TCR beta chain was profiled in a study of blood T cell repertoires in COVID-19. Study overall: COVID-19 samples, acute and convalescent, were from the United States, Italy and Spain. T cells, B-cell-depleted T cells, or PBMCs provided the cDNA or gDNA that served as material.

Germline V gives CDR1 SGHDN, CDR2 FVKESK. The CDR3 runs to 15 residues. Deletions cut 0 bases from V and 5 bases from J, with 10 bases between. This clone appeared a few times. In the original processing: Estimation of nucleated cell counts relied on the amplification of reference gene primers. Method: immunoSEQ multiplex PCR; TCRdb's copy keeps in-frame clones and lacks some. The V and J calls and clone size were taken over from that table, and D and trimming were inferred from the DNA. The profile covers some 66,000 clones, with just under 90% appearing a single time and just under 8.5% taken by the ten largest.

Sequenced sample: peripheral blood. This receptor was taken from a human donor with active COVID-19. The donor label of this sample is uncertain. V gene TRBV14 combines with J gene TRBJ2-2; D is perhaps TRBD2 (5 bases). CDR3 amino acids: CASSQELAPTGELFF. Written as DNA, the CDR3 is TGTGCCAGCAGCCAAGAGCTAGCACCGACCGGGGAGCTGTTTTTT.